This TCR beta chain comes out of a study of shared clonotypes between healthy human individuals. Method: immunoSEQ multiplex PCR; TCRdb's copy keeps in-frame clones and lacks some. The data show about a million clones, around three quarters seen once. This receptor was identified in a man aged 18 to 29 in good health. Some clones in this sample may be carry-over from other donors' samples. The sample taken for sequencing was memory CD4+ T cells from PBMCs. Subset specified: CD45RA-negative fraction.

In nucleotides, the CDR3 is TGTGCCAGCAGGATGCTATTCCGCCGGGACGGACAACCCGCTGAGCAGTTCTTC. Its translation: CASRMLFRRDGQPAEQFF. The chain joins TRBV28 to TRBJ2-1, with D tentatively TRBD1 or TRBD2 (5 bases each). Trimming removed 6 bases from V and 9 bases from J, with 30 bases in between. The CDR3 is 18 residues long. Germline CDR1 is MDHEN and CDR2 is SYDVKM.